This TCR beta chain was profiled in a study of T cell changes during pregnancy in multiple sclerosis. CDR3 length: 14 amino acids. The ends lost 5 bases at V and 4 bases at J; junction bases unmatched: 2. From germline, CDR1 is SGHRS and CDR2 YFSETQ. Generated by immunoSEQ multiplex PCR, the TCRdb table keeps only in-frame clones and is missing some. The sample holds approximately 100,000 clones, approximately 92% seen once. Material: peripheral blood, obtained in the first trimester of pregnancy. The sequence came from a female donor with multiple sclerosis, enrolled in a pregnancy study. The gene calls are TRBV5-1 and TRBJ2-1, with 11 nucleotides matching TRBD2. DNA for the CDR3: TGCGCCAGCAGGCTAGCGGGGGGTTACAATGAGCAGTTCTTC. It is translated as CASRLAGGYNEQFF.